These T cell receptor beta chains were read from a single sample in a study of T-cell memory formation after mild COVID-19. TCRdb ran MiXCR on the 5' RACE reads and lists one entry per CDR3 protein. The sample lists about 200,000 distinct CDR3 sequences, over 9.5% occurring once. Sequenced input: PBMCs or a T cell subset sorted from them (not recorded which). The origin of the receptors is a young man who had mild COVID-19 (a few samples of this study predate the infection). Cell type and time point are not known. The CDR3 runs from the conserved cysteine through the conserved F or W. Each record gives: clone size, V gene, D gene, J gene, CDR3 length, CDR3 DNA, CDR3 protein. A D gene is named only where the DNA matches it firmly. Clone size is stated in some rows and not others, as once, few, many or a class when expanded.

few	TRBV20-1	NA	TRBJ1-6	14	TGCAGTGGGAGACAGCTTGGCCATGATTCACCCCTCCACTTT	CSGRQLGHDSPLHF
NA	TRBV6-5	NA	TRBJ2-7	11	TGTGCCAGCAGTTATGAAGGTGGTGAATACTTC	CASSYEGGEYF
NA	TRBV5-1	TRBD2	TRBJ2-5	14	TGCGCCAGCCGCATTAGCGGGGTTACGGAGACCCAGTACTTC	CASRISGVTETQYF
NA	TRBV27	NA	TRBJ1-5	14	TGTGCCAGCAGTTTGTCCGGGATAAATCAGCCCCAGCATTTT	CASSLSGINQPQHF
many	TRBV7-2	NA	TRBJ2-4	16	TGTGCCAGCAGCTTAAATCGTCGGGGAGAGGGAAACATTCAGTACTTC	CASSLNRRGEGNIQYF
many	TRBV20-1	NA	TRBJ1-5	14	TGCAGTGCCGCGGCTACAGGGAGCAATCAGCCCCAGCATTTT	CSAAATGSNQPQHF
few	TRBV9	TRBD2	TRBJ2-1	14	TGTGCCAGCAGCTTCGAGACTAGCGGGGATGAGCAGTTCTTC	CASSFETSGDEQFF
few	TRBV12-3/TRBV12-4	NA	TRBJ1-2	13	TGTGCCAGCAGTCGGACGCCTAACTATGGCTACACCTTC	CASSRTPNYGYTF
few	TRBV14	NA	TRBJ1-2	13	TGTGCCAGCAGCCAAGAATTAAGGGGAGGCTACACCTTC	CASSQELRGGYTF
NA	TRBV20-1	TRBD1	TRBJ1-5	14	TGCAGTGCTACACGGACAGGCAGCAATCAGCCCCAGCATTTT	CSATRTGSNQPQHF
NA	TRBV28	NA	TRBJ1-1	14	TGTGCCAGCAGGGGCGGGGGATCGAACACTGAAGCTTTCTTT	CASRGGGSNTEAFF
few	TRBV20-1	TRBD1	TRBJ1-2	15	TGCAGTGCTAGCCTGGGACAGGGGATCGACTATGGCTACACCTTC	CSASLGQGIDYGYTF
NA	TRBV12-3/TRBV12-4	NA	TRBJ2-5	13	TGTGCCAGCAGTATGGGGGGAAAAGAGACCCAGTACTTC	CASSMGGKETQYF
many	TRBV7-2	NA	TRBJ2-3	14	TGTGCCAGCAGCTTCTCGGGGGCCACAGATACGCAGTATTTT	CASSFSGATDTQYF
NA	TRBV7-3	NA	TRBJ1-2	13	TGTGCCAGCAGCTTAACCCAGGGCTATGGCTACACCTTC	CASSLTQGYGYTF
few	TRBV7-9	TRBD1	TRBJ2-3	16	TGTGCCAGCAGCTTACCGGGACAGGGATTCACAGATACGCAGTATTTT	CASSLPGQGFTDTQYF
many	TRBV6-1	NA	TRBJ2-7	14	TGTGCCAGCAGCCCACGAACAGGGCCAAGCGAGCAGTACTTC	CASSPRTGPSEQYF
few	TRBV4-3	NA	TRBJ1-1	12	TGCGCCAGCAGCCAAGATTGGGGGGGAGCTTTCTTT	CASSQDWGGAFF
NA	TRBV5-1	TRBD1	TRBJ1-2	13	TGCGCCAGCAGCACGGACAGGGCTCGTGGCTACACCTTC	CASSTDRARGYTF
NA	TRBV6-5	NA	TRBJ2-2	16	TGTGCCAGCAGTTCTCGATGGACTCCGAACACCGGGGAGCTGTTTTTT	CASSSRWTPNTGELFF
NA	TRBV3-1	NA	TRBJ2-3	16	TGTGCCAGCAGCGCCCTCGGACTAGGGGGGACAGATACGCAGTATTTT	CASSALGLGGTDTQYF
few	TRBV20-1	NA	TRBJ1-1	15	TGCAGTGCTAGCGAGGGCTCTATAGTGAACACTGAAGCTTTCTTT	CSASEGSIVNTEAFF
NA	TRBV29-1	TRBD1	TRBJ2-7	11	TGCAGCGGGGGGACAGGCCACGAGCAGTACTTC	CSGGTGHEQYF
NA	TRBV4-2	NA	TRBJ2-1	15	TGTGCCAGCAGCCAAGGGGGGAGCTCCTACAATGAGCAGTTCTTC	CASSQGGSSYNEQFF
NA	TRBV5-1	TRBD2	TRBJ2-3	16	TGCGACAGCAGCTCCCGGACTAGCGGGGGTATAGATACGCAGTATTTT	CDSSSRTSGGIDTQYF
many	TRBV5-1	NA	TRBJ2-3	15	TGCGCCAGCAGCTTGGGACAGAGTAACACAGATACGCAGTATTTT	CASSLGQSNTDTQYF
NA	TRBV24-1	NA	TRBJ2-5	12	TGTGCCACCAAACCGACGCAAGAGACCCAGTACTTC	CATKPTQETQYF
NA	TRBV4-2	NA	TRBJ2-3	15	TGTGCCAGCAGCCAATTCGGGGGTCGCACAGATACGCAGTATTTT	CASSQFGGRTDTQYF
NA	TRBV12-3/TRBV12-4	NA	TRBJ2-2	15	TGTGCCAGCATCCATGGGTCACCGGGCACCGGGGAGCTGTTTTTT	CASIHGSPGTGELFF
NA	TRBV3-1	NA	TRBJ1-6	17	TGTGCCAGCAGCCGCGATCCTACAGGGATCCATAATTCACCCCTCCACTTT	CASSRDPTGIHNSPLHF
NA	TRBV3-1	NA	TRBJ2-5	16	TGTGCCAGCAGCCAAGATTGGCGGGCCCGGGAAGAGACCCAGTACTTC	CASSQDWRAREETQYF
NA	TRBV4-3	TRBD2	TRBJ2-1	16	TGCGCCAGCGCGAGGGTTCGGGGGGGGTTATACAATGAGCAGTTCTTC	CASARVRGGLYNEQFF
few	TRBV6-6	NA	TRBJ1-2	13	TGTGCCAGCAGTCTCGACCCCGGGAGGGGCTACACCTTC	CASSLDPGRGYTF
NA	TRBV7-2	NA	TRBJ2-5	15	TGTGCCAGCAGCTTAGCTACCTTAAGACGAGAGACCCAGTACTTC	CASSLATLRRETQYF
NA	TRBV19	NA	TRBJ2-3	14	TGTGCCAGTAGTATCCTCTCAGTGACAGATACGCAGTATTTT	CASSILSVTDTQYF
NA	TRBV20-1	TRBD2	TRBJ2-1	12	TGCAGTGCTCTAGCGGGGTACAATGAGCAGTTCTTC	CSALAGYNEQFF
NA	TRBV2	NA	TRBJ2-3	14	TGTGCCAGCAGTGGGTCAGGGTGGACAGATACGCAGTATTTT	CASSGSGWTDTQYF
NA	TRBV19	TRBD1	TRBJ2-3	17	TGTGCCAGTAGTATAGTCCGGACAGGGCGGTACACAGATACGCAGTATTTT	CASSIVRTGRYTDTQYF
few	TRBV4-3	NA	TRBJ1-1	13	TGCGCCAGCAGCCAAGCTCGGGGCTATGAAGCTTTCTTT	CASSQARGYEAFF
few	TRBV7-2	NA	TRBJ1-1	13	TGTGCCAGCAGTCTTCAGAAGAACACTGAAGCTTTCTTT	CASSLQKNTEAFF